These T cell receptor beta chains were read from a single sample in a study of T cells after yellow fever vaccination. TCRdb recomputed calls from the 5' RACE reads with MiXCR, one row per CDR3 protein. The sample includes about 210,000 distinct CDR3 sequences, approximately 3.3% seen only once; the top ten take about 3.3%. This specimen consisted of CD4+ T cells sorted from PBMCs, obtained 10 days after the yellow fever booster vaccination. The receptor set was obtained from a man between 18 and 29 years old who received the YFV17D yellow fever vaccine. Both conserved end residues are part of each CDR3. The D gene is left open where the match is weak. Rows may omit the clone size; those that give it use once, few, many or a size class.

J | D | V | size | CDR3 | DNA
TRBJ1-1 | . | TRBV7-9 | . | CASSRAGIEAFF | TGTGCCAGCAGCCGCGCGGGGATTGAAGCTTTCTTT
TRBJ1-1 | . | TRBV5-1 | many | CASSSKQGDTEAFF | TGCGCCAGCAGCTCGAAACAGGGTGACACTGAAGCTTTCTTT
TRBJ1-6 | . | TRBV12-3/TRBV12-4 | . | CASRQSSYNSPLHF | TGTGCCAGCAGACAGAGCTCCTATAATTCACCCCTCCACTTT
TRBJ2-6 | . | TRBV6-2/TRBV6-3 | few | CASRSRGGVAGANVLTF | TGTGCCAGCAGGTCGAGAGGGGGGGTTGCTGGGGCCAACGTCCTGACTTTC
TRBJ2-4 | . | TRBV7-3 | few | CASSTATLAKNIQYF | TGTGCCAGCAGCACGGCAACTTTAGCCAAAAACATTCAGTACTTC
TRBJ1-2 | TRBD1 | TRBV6-5 | . | CASSRDRAFNGYTF | TGTGCCAGCAGCCGGGACAGGGCATTTAATGGCTACACCTTC
TRBJ1-3 | . | TRBV20-1 | . | CSARDVGGSGNTIYF | TGCAGTGCTAGAGATGTGGGTGGCTCTGGAAACACCATATATTTT
TRBJ2-1 | . | TRBV7-2 | many | CASRRGGTSYNEQFF | TGTGCCAGCAGAAGGGGGGGCACGTCCTACAATGAGCAGTTCTTC
TRBJ2-5 | . | TRBV20-1 | few | CSARELVTQETQYF | TGCAGTGCTAGAGAACTAGTAACCCAAGAGACCCAGTACTTC
TRBJ2-5 | . | TRBV7-8 | many | CASSPSGETQYF | TGTGCCAGCAGCCCGAGTGGGGAGACCCAGTACTTC
TRBJ2-1 | TRBD2 | TRBV7-6 | few | CASSLAPPSGGAGYNEQFF | TGTGCCAGCAGCTTAGCGCCCCCTAGCGGGGGGGCAGGGTACAATGAGCAGTTCTTC
TRBJ1-1 | . | TRBV5-1 | many | CASSRGMARDGDSEAFF | TGCGCCAGCAGCCGTGGCATGGCGAGGGATGGGGACTCTGAAGCTTTCTTT
TRBJ2-2 | . | TRBV5-1 | few | CASSLMSDTGELFF | TGCGCCAGCAGCTTGATGTCCGACACCGGGGAGCTGTTTTTT
TRBJ2-5 | . | TRBV10-3 | . | CAISNPLETQYF | TGTGCCATCAGTAACCCTCTGGAGACCCAGTACTTC
TRBJ2-5 | . | TRBV7-2 | many | CASSLGRAGALKYF | TGTGCCAGCAGCTTAGGGCGGGCCGGAGCCCTCAAGTACTTC
TRBJ1-4 | . | TRBV29-1 | many | CSVGDTAILNEKLFF | TGCAGCGTCGGGGACACCGCGATCCTTAATGAAAAACTGTTTTTT
TRBJ2-3 | . | TRBV20-1 | many | CSASDPGRPDTQYF | TGCAGTGCTAGCGATCCGGGGCGGCCAGATACGCAGTATTTT
TRBJ1-6 | . | TRBV12-5 | few | CASALDTYNSPLHF | TGTGCTAGTGCCCTTGACACCTATAATTCACCCCTCCACTTT
TRBJ2-1 | TRBD1 | TRBV7-9 | . | CASRHLTGAHAYNEQFF | TGTGCCAGCAGACACCTAACAGGGGCGCACGCCTACAATGAGCAGTTCTTC
TRBJ2-1 | . | TRBV29-1 | many | CSVAQGSSYNEQFF | TGCAGCGTCGCTCAGGGGAGCTCCTACAATGAGCAGTTCTTC
TRBJ1-3 | . | TRBV28 | few | CAVSIAYTIYF | TGTGCCGTCTCAATTGCTTACACCATATATTTT
TRBJ1-1 | . | TRBV4-1 | . | CASSLGGGSTEAFF | TGCGCCAGCAGCCTCGGCGGGGGTAGCACTGAAGCTTTCTTT
TRBJ1-1 | . | TRBV18 | few | CASSQTKDTEAFF | TGTGCCAGCTCACAAACAAAGGACACTGAAGCTTTCTTT
TRBJ2-1 | TRBD1 | TRBV4-1 | many | CASSREKDRGRQFF | TGCGCCAGCAGCCGAGAAAAGGACAGGGGGAGGCAGTTCTTC
TRBJ1-1 | . | TRBV11-2 | . | CASSFYRDTEAFF | TGTGCCAGCAGCTTTTATCGGGACACTGAAGCTTTCTTT
TRBJ2-4 | . | TRBV4-3 | many | CASSQAQGNIQYF | TGCGCCAGCAGCCAAGCGCAGGGAAACATTCAGTACTTC
TRBJ1-6 | . | TRBV28 | . | CASIHGSYNSPLHF | TGTGCCAGCATCCACGGTTCCTATAATTCACCCCTCCACTTT
TRBJ2-3 | . | TRBV5-1 | . | CASSLGPGHLTDTQYF | TGCGCCAGCAGCCTTGGGCCGGGACACCTCACAGATACGCAGTATTTT
TRBJ2-3 | . | TRBV4-2 | few | CASSQDGGPSRTDTQYF | TGTGCCAGCAGCCAAGATGGGGGGCCTAGCCGCACAGATACGCAGTATTTT
TRBJ1-2 | TRBD1 | TRBV3-1 | many | CASSHLTGGNGYTF | TGTGCCAGCAGCCACCTCACAGGGGGTAATGGCTACACCTTC
TRBJ2-5 | . | TRBV5-6 | many | CASSLFTETQYF | TGTGCCAGCAGCTTGTTCACAGAGACCCAGTACTTC